The text below deals with one T cell receptor (beta chain). The antigen is undetermined. The record originates from a study of blood T cells in healthy people across ages. Study-wide points: Percentage of naive T cells showed a strong correlation with TCR beta diversity. While age rose, TCR beta diversity per million T cells dropped in a roughly linear way.

Roughly 10 milliliters of peripheral blood were drawn from each donor. A second PCR, run for about 6 to 12 cycles, used a sample-barcoded 5' primer plus a J-beta primer mix. TCRdb itself ran the 5' RACE reads through MiXCR, one entry per CDR3 protein. This sample has about 750,000 distinct CDR3 sequences, with roughly 50% found just once. The CDR3 is 13 residues long. Germline V CDR1 and CDR2: SQVTM, ANQGSEA. V was cut by 1 base and J by 11 bases, with 15 bases left in between. The sample taken for sequencing was blood. The clonotype was recovered from an elderly man in good health. The gene calls are TRBV29-1 and TRBJ2-1, with TRBD1 as a possible D gene (5 bases). CDR3 sequence reads: CSVEGQGIAKQFF. The CDR3 DNA reads TGCAGCGTTGAAGGGCAGGGAATAGCAAAGCAGTTCTTC.